A selection of T cell receptor beta chains follows, all from one sample in a study of blood T cell repertoires in COVID-19. Some clones are missing from TCRdb's copy, which holds only in-frame ones; the method was immunoSEQ multiplex PCR. The sample has 200,000 or so clones, about nine tenths seen once. The sample was peripheral blood. All receptors come from an elderly man with acute or convalescent COVID-19. CDR3s include the opening cysteine and the closing phenylalanine or tryptophan. A D gene is named only where the DNA matches it firmly. Clone size is stated in some rows and not others, as once, few, many or a class when expanded.

len	v_gene	abundance	d_gene	j_gene	CDR3aa	CDR3nt
19	TRBV7-2	once	TRBD2	TRBJ2-5	CASSLVGGTSGGEGRTQYF	TGTGCCAGCAGCTTAGTAGGGGGGACTAGCGGAGGGGAGGGGCGGACCCAGTACTTC
16	TRBV9	.	.	TRBJ2-3	CASSSRRSSSTDTQYF	TGTGCCAGCAGCTCCCGACGGTCTAGTAGCACAGATACGCAGTATTTT
14	TRBV19	.	.	TRBJ2-1	CASSGGATYNEQFF	TGTGCCAGTAGTGGGGGGGCAACCTACAATGAGCAGTTCTTC
14	TRBV9	.	TRBD2	TRBJ2-2	CASSALAYTGELFF	TGTGCCAGCAGCGCACTAGCGTACACCGGGGAGCTGTTTTTT
17	TRBV7-2	.	.	TRBJ2-1	CASSLGSAGVYYNEQFF	TGTGCCAGCAGCTTAGGTTCGGCGGGTGTATACTACAATGAGCAGTTCTTC
15	TRBV30	.	.	TRBJ1-5	CAWSRAEGLGSPQHF	TGTGCCTGGAGTCGGGCCGAGGGTTTGGGTAGCCCCCAGCATTTT
13	TRBV12-5	.	TRBD2	TRBJ2-1	CASAGGRSSEQFF	TGTGCTAGCGCGGGGGGGCGCAGTTCTGAGCAGTTCTTC
14	TRBV18	.	.	TRBJ2-3	CASSPLDSRDTQYF	TGTGCCAGCTCACCGCTTGACTCCCGGGATACGCAGTATTTT
15	TRBV5-1	.	TRBD2	TRBJ2-2	CASSLALAGTGELFF	TGCGCCAGCAGCTTGGCCCTAGCGGGAACCGGGGAGCTGTTTTTT
16	TRBV11-3	.	TRBD2	TRBJ2-3	CASSFRAGGSTDTQYF	TGTGCCAGCAGCTTCCGAGCGGGAGGTTCCACAGATACGCAGTATTTT
19	TRBV9	.	.	TRBJ2-6	CASSGPWGGGYSGANVLTF	TGTGCCAGCAGCGGGCCTTGGGGTGGAGGGTACTCTGGGGCCAACGTCCTGACTTTC
13	TRBV3-1/TRBV3-2	few	TRBD1	TRBJ1-2	CASTGQGDYGYTF	TGTGCCAGCACAGGACAGGGGGACTATGGCTACACCTTC